These T cell receptor beta chains were read from a single sample in a study of cytomegalovirus exposure and HLA in healthy donors. Sequencing used immunoSEQ multiplex PCR; TCRdb keeps in-frame clones, though not all of them. The table shows 180,000 or so clones, with about four fifths occurring only once. Sequencing was done on a sample of PBMCs. These receptors all come from a female donor in good health and CMV-seronegative. Both conserved end residues are part of each CDR3. D genes are given only for firm matches.

TRBD2	TRBV29-1	TRBJ2-7	CSVLGAGVTDEQYF
TRBD1	TRBV5-4	TRBJ2-3	CASRVTGTGFTDTQYF
TRBD1	TRBV27	TRBJ1-2	CASSLGTGYGYTF
TRBD1	TRBV27	TRBJ2-2	CASSRTGRSANTGELFF
NA	TRBV21-1	TRBJ1-4	CASSKVIMRLANEKLFF
TRBD2	TRBV5-4	TRBJ2-5	CASSLDAGGQETQYF
TRBD2	TRBV19	TRBJ2-1	CASSIGAGGPNEQFF
NA	TRBV11-2	TRBJ2-3	CASSLTGAESSTDTQYF
TRBD1	TRBV10-3	TRBJ2-5	CAIGQAETQYF
TRBD2	TRBV9	TRBJ2-1	CASSVGGAGGYGEQFF
TRBD2	TRBV5-1	TRBJ2-1	CASSLAGGLASNEQFF
NA	TRBV7-9	TRBJ2-1	CASSLAARAGPTYNEQFF
TRBD1	TRBV5-1	TRBJ2-5	CASSLQGTAGETQYF
NA	TRBV19	TRBJ2-7	CASSRSAGGYEQYF
NA	TRBV28	TRBJ1-1	CASRRQVDTEAFF
TRBD2	TRBV29-1	TRBJ2-5	CSVEGKGGSFRETQYF
NA	TRBV27	TRBJ2-1	CASSLRGSTYNEQFF
NA	TRBV7-8	TRBJ1-1	CASSLGQRAEAFF
NA	TRBV11-2	TRBJ2-1	CASSLERRRRSSYNEQFF